This TCR beta chain was captured by sequencing in a study of blood T cell repertoires in COVID-19. Study information: The United States, Italy and Spain supplied acute and convalescent COVID-19 samples. T cells, B-cell-depleted T cells, or PBMCs provided the cDNA or gDNA that served as material.

The method was immunoSEQ multiplex PCR; TCRdb's version includes in-frame clones alone and lacks a portion of them. The sample carries some 80,000 clones, 80% recorded once. The CDR3 loop spans 16 amino acids. Germline V gene lookup returns CDR1 LGHDT and CDR2 YNNKEL (reference sequence). V was trimmed by 4 bases and J by 4 bases, leaving 16 bases between them. The sequencing input was peripheral blood. The origin of this receptor is a woman aged 40 to 49 with active or convalescent COVID-19. The chain employs TRBV3-1 (or the pseudogene TRBV3-2) and TRBJ2-2, with D maybe TRBD2 (6 bases). CDR3 protein: CASSPLSGSSTGELFF. The CDR3 region has the DNA TGTGCCAGCAGCCCCCTTTCCGGGAGTAGCACCGGGGAGCTGTTTTTT.